The 32 T cell receptor beta chains given below trace back to one sample, sequenced in a study of identical twins. TCRdb re-analysed the 5' RACE reads in MiXCR, keeping a single row per CDR3 protein. The sample records some 1,600,000 distinct CDR3 sequences, less than 40% being singletons. The sequencing sample was made of cord blood. The origin of the receptors is a newborn girl in good health.

The J gene is TRBJ2-1, the V gene TRBV19, with D uncertain. CDR1 is LNHDA, CDR2 SQIVND, per germline (reference sequence). The CDR3 spans 13 residues. V was shortened by 7 bases and J by 6 bases, with 13 bases between the two germline ends. Here the CDR3 DNA reads TGTGCCAGTATGCGGAGCCGCGTCAATGAGCAGTTCTTC. It specifies CASMRSRVNEQFF.

This clonotype was counted only a few times. The CDR3 coding sequence is TGTGCCAGCAGCCAAGTCTCAGGGGGGGGCTACGAGCAGTACTTC. Translation gives CASSQVSGGGYEQYF. J is TRBJ2-7 and V is TRBV4-2; perhaps D is TRBD1 or TRBD2 (7 bases each). The CDR3 sequence is 15 residues long. The V gene lost 1 base and the J gene lost 3 bases, with 13 bases spanning the gap. Germline-derived CDR1 and CDR2 are LGHNA and YNFKEQ.

V gene TRBV29-1 combines with J gene TRBJ2-1, with 10 bases lining up with TRBD2. The trim removed 5 bases at V and 0 bases at J, leaving 13 bases unmatched. CDR3 length: 18 residues. Germline loops: CDR1 SQVTM, CDR2 ANQGSEA. The CDR3 coding sequence is TGCAGCGTTCCCGGGGCTAGCGGGGGCCTAAGCTCCTACAATGAGCAGTTCTTC. The encoded protein is CSVPGASGGLSSYNEQFF.

The chain links TRBV5-6 to TRBJ1-6; no clear D gene. The V end was cut by 0 bases, the J end by 15 bases, with 13 bases between. The germline V gene encodes CDR1 SGHDT and CDR2 YYEEEE. The length of the CDR3 is 13 residues. The chain's CDR3 is CASSLASGRRLHF. CDR3 nucleotides: TGTGCCAGCAGCTTGGCGTCGGGCAGGCGCCTCCACTTT.

This chain links TRBV6-1 with TRBJ2-1; D may match TRBD1 or TRBD2 (5 bases each). CDR3 length: 14 amino acids. Germline values: CDR1 MNHNS, CDR2 SASEGT. The V gene lost 4 bases and the J gene lost 5 bases, with 12 bases spanning the gap. CDR3 sequence: CASSAGRGNNEQFF. CDR3 nucleotides: TGTGCCAGCAGTGCGGGACGGGGAAACAATGAGCAGTTCTTC.

The chain combines TRBV20-1 with TRBJ2-1; D may match TRBD1 or TRBD2 (5 bases each). With the DNA end fitting TRBJ2-7 better, the J assignment may be wrong. Germline V gene lookup returns CDR1 DFQATT and CDR2 SNEGSKA (reference sequence). The CDR3 has 14 amino acids. The chain's CDR3 is CSARPRGFYNEQYF. CDR3 DNA sequence: TGCAGTGCTAGGCCGAGGGGTTTCTACAATGAGCAGTACTTC.

Concerning this clonotype itself: Possible read error: a much larger clone is one base away. The rearrangement joins TRBV4-1 to TRBJ2-1; 10 bases match TRBD2. The J call may not be correct, given that the DNA end is closer to TRBJ2-7. CDR1 is MGHRA and CDR2 is YSYEKL in the germline V gene. The CDR3 is 15 residues long. The CDR3 region is CASSQLAGVYNEQYF. The CDR3 DNA sequence: TGCGCCAGCAGCCAACTAGCGGGAGTTTACAATGAGCAGTACTTC.

This chain joins TRBV30 and TRBJ2-5; the D gene is possibly TRBD2 (6 bases). The CDR3 consists of 14 residues. CDR1 is GTSNPN, CDR2 SVGIG, per germline (reference sequence). V lost 0 bases and J lost 4, with 12 bases in between. CDR3 nucleotide sequence: TGTGCCTGGAGTGTCGGAGGGATTGGAGAGACCCAGTACTTC. This encodes CAWSVGGIGETQYF. Combining the CDR3 with reference TRBV30 and TRBJ2-5 gives the whole variable domain SQTIHQWPATLVQPVGSPLSLECTVEGTSNPNLYWYRQAAGRGLQLLFYSVGIGQISSEVPQNLSASRPQDRQFILSSKKLLLSDSGFYLCAWSVGGIGETQYFGPGTRLLVL.

This clonotype was seen more than once but under ten times. This rearrangement joins TRBV5-1 to TRBJ2-7; 10 bases map to TRBD2. Trimming cost V 2 bases and J 6 bases; bases outside gene matches: 5. This CDR3 contains 14 residues. Germline CDR1 SGHRS, CDR2 YFSETQ. CDR3 residues: CASSFLAGVFEQYF. In DNA, the CDR3 is TGCGCCAGCAGCTTTCTAGCGGGGGTGTTCGAGCAGTACTTC.

Details on this clonotype: A read error may account for a junction end that differs from germline. The chain uses TRBV25-1 and TRBJ2-2; 14 bases are shared with TRBD2. Germline V gives CDR1 MGHDK, CDR2 SYGVNS. The CDR3 consists of 19 residues. CDR3 coding DNA: TGTGCCTGCAGTGAGCGCCCAACGGGACTAGCGGGAGTAGTCGGGGAGCTGTTTTTT. Protein sequence: CACSERPTGLAGVVGELFF.

The genes are TRBV5-1 and TRBJ2-1; 8 positions match TRBD2. Germline V CDR1 and CDR2: SGHRS, YFSETQ. With 8 bases clipped from V and 9 bases from J, the junction kept 16 bases outside the gene matches. The CDR3 extends over 15 amino acids. The CDR3: CASSAGTSEWREQFF. The DNA of the CDR3 is TGCGCCAGTAGCGCCGGGACTAGTGAATGGCGTGAGCAGTTCTTC.

The rearrangement links TRBV6-2 or TRBV6-3 to TRBJ1-1, with D possibly matching TRBD1 (5 bases). The CDR3 is made up of 15 amino acids. Between the trimmed V and J ends, which lost 3 bases and 2 bases, there was a span of 13 bases. Germline CDR1 reads MNHEY; CDR2 reads SVGEGT. As DNA, the CDR3 is TGTGCCAGCAGTTATCGCCAGAGGGGTAACACTGAAGCTTTCTTT. Its protein is CASSYRQRGNTEAFF.

This clonotype was counted only a few times. The gene calls are TRBV6-6 and TRBJ2-5, with D possibly being TRBD1 (5 bases). Germline CDR1 MNHNY, CDR2 SVGAGI (reference sequence). Trimming shortened V by 0 bases and J by 4 bases, and 21 bases separated the two germline ends. CDR3 size: 18 residues. The CDR3 DNA reads TGTGCCAGCAGTTACTCGTTTCGTTCTCGGAACACAGGAGAGACCCAGTACTTC. Translation gives CASSYSFRSRNTGETQYF.

This chain joins TRBV12-5 and TRBJ2-7; maybe TRBD2 (6 bases). Germline CDR1 is LGHNT and CDR2 is FRNRAP. The germline V and J ends were trimmed by 7 bases and 7 bases, with 26 bases remaining between them. The CDR3 is 16 amino acids. The CDR3 here is CASADGSLSSYNEQYF. In DNA form, the CDR3 reads TGTGCTAGTGCTGACGGGAGCCTTAGCTCCTACAATGAGCAGTACTTC.

V and J are TRBV6-6 and TRBJ1-5, with D possibly TRBD1 on 6 matching bases. With 2 bases removed from V and 0 bases from J, the gap between germline ends came to 11 bases. The germline gives CDR1 MNHNY, CDR2 SVGAGI (reference sequence). The CDR3 runs 16 residues. The CDR3 here is CASSYLDRDSNQPQHF. Here the CDR3 DNA reads TGTGCCAGCAGTTACCTGGACAGAGATAGCAATCAGCCCCAGCATTTT.

The chain recombines TRBV20-1 with TRBJ2-7; TRBD2 aligns across 9 bases. Germline V lookup: CDR1 DFQATT, CDR2 SNEGSKA (reference sequence). This CDR3 has 14 amino acids. The ends lost 2 bases at V and 2 bases at J; junction bases unmatched: 4. The CDR3 region is CSARRSGGPYEQYF. The CDR3 DNA follows: TGCAGTGCTAGACGTAGCGGGGGACCCTACGAGCAGTACTTC.

This rearrangement joins TRBV3-1 to TRBJ1-6; no clear D gene. Germline loops: CDR1 LGHDT, CDR2 YNNKEL (reference sequence). The CDR3 runs 15 residues. V gave up 0 bases and J gave up 7 bases, with 10 bases separating them. This CDR3 is CASSQDTALNSPLHF. The CDR3 nucleotides read TGTGCCAGCAGCCAAGATACAGCCCTCAATTCACCCCTCCACTTT.

The chain recombines TRBV10-3 with TRBJ2-5, with TRBD1 as a possible D gene (6 bases). This CDR3 is built from 15 residues. Germline values: CDR1 ENHRY, CDR2 SYGVKD. Trimming removed 0 bases at V and 2 bases at J, with 10 bases between. DNA for the CDR3: TGTGCCATCAGTGAGTCGACAGGACGGCAAGAGACCCAGTACTTC. Its translation: CAISESTGRQETQYF.

Many counts were recorded for this clonotype. The chain couples TRBV20-1 to TRBJ2-7; D is undetermined. This CDR3 region has 12 residues. Germline CDR1 DFQATT, CDR2 SNEGSKA (reference sequence). V lost 3 bases and J 5 bases, leaving 11 bases between the germline ends. CDR3 in DNA: TGCAGTGCTAGTGGTACCACCCACGAGCAGTACTTC. Translated: CSASGTTHEQYF.

This clonotype occurred a few times. The chain carries TRBV27 and TRBJ1-5; D is uncertain. Germline loops: CDR1 MNHEY, CDR2 SMNVEV (reference sequence). Trimming left V 3 bases short and J 3 bases short, with 12 bases between. This CDR3 spans 15 amino acids. The CDR3 protein is CASSFSRQDNQPQHF. CDR3 sequence (DNA): TGTGCCAGCAGTTTTAGTCGTCAGGACAATCAGCCCCAGCATTTT.

The chain links TRBV7-2 to TRBJ2-3, with no clear D. This CDR3 has 15 residues. CDR1 and CDR2 from the germline V gene are SGHTA and FQGNSA. V was trimmed by 2 bases and J by 2 bases, leaving 11 bases between them. The CDR3 here is CASSLTYLLTDTQYF. The CDR3 region has the DNA TGTGCCAGCAGCTTAACCTACCTCCTCACAGATACGCAGTATTTT.

This clonotype was counted a single time. The chain is built from TRBV6-5 and TRBJ2-6, with TRBD1 matching over 7 bases. With 4 bases clipped from V and 0 bases from J, the junction kept 12 bases outside the gene matches. CDR3 length equals 19 residues. Germline CDR1 and CDR2: MNHEY and SVGAGI. The CDR3 sequence: CASSSPGTVLYSGANVLTF. The CDR3 bases are TGTGCCAGCAGTTCGCCCGGGACAGTCCTATACTCTGGGGCCAACGTCCTGACTTTC.

V is TRBV5-6 and J is TRBJ1-6, with D unclear. The CDR3 length is 13 residues. Germline V gene lookup returns CDR1 SGHDT and CDR2 YYEEEE. V lost 0 bases and J lost 8, with 6 bases in between. DNA of the CDR3: TGTGCCAGCAGCTTGGAGAGGGATTCACCCCTCCACTTT. Translating gives CASSLERDSPLHF.

This chain joins TRBV28 and TRBJ2-6; the match to TRBD1 covers 11 bases. The trim removed 6 bases at V and 2 bases at J, leaving 0 bases unmatched. Germline-derived CDR1 and CDR2 are MDHEN and SYDVKM. This CDR3 is built from 15 residues. This CDR3 is CASRGQGAGANVLTF. As DNA, the CDR3 is TGTGCCAGCAGGGGACAGGGGGCTGGGGCCAACGTCCTGACTTTC. Full variable domain (rest looked up from reference TRBV28 and TRBJ2-6): DVKVTQSSRYLVKRTGEKVFLECVQDMDHENMFWYRQDPGLGLRLIYFSYDVKMKEKGDIPEGYSVSREKKERFSLILESASTNQTSMYLCASRGQGAGANVLTFGAGSRLTVL.

In its sample, this clonotype was seen a few times. The CDR3 coding sequence is TGTGCCAGCAGCTTCCTGGTTAGCTCCTACGAGCAGTACTTC. Its protein product is CASSFLVSSYEQYF. The chain links TRBV11-2 to TRBJ2-7; D unresolved. The CDR3 is 14 amino acids. Per germline, CDR1 SGHAT and CDR2 FQNNGV. V lost 3 bases, J lost 0 bases, and 9 bases lay in between. Full variable domain (outside the CDR3, taken from reference TRBV11-2 and TRBJ2-7): EAGVAQSPRYKIIEKRQSVAFWCNPISGHATLYWYQQILGQGPKLLIQFQNNGVVDDSQLPKDRFSAERLKGVDSTLKIQPAKLEDSAVYLCASSFLVSSYEQYFGPGTRLTVT.

V gene TRBV20-1 combines with J gene TRBJ2-3, with 9 bases lining up with TRBD2. The length of the CDR3 is 13 residues. Germline values: CDR1 DFQATT, CDR2 SNEGSKA (reference sequence). Germline trimming cut 7 bases from V and 2 bases from J; bases unmatched to any gene: 4. CDR3 coding DNA: TGCAGTGAAGCGGGGGGCGACACAGATACGCAGTATTTT. Its translation is CSEAGGDTDTQYF.

This clonotype has a single count. The rearrangement joins TRBV5-8 to TRBJ2-7; TRBD2 agrees at 12 bases. Trimming removed 4 bases from V and 7 bases from J; junction bases left unmatched: 18. This CDR3 spans 18 amino acids. Germline lookup yields CDR1 SGHTS and CDR2 YDEGEE. The CDR3 coding sequence is TGTGCCAGCAGCCCGGACAGACTAGCGGGAGTTAGGTACAATGAGCAGTACTTC. It specifies CASSPDRLAGVRYNEQYF.

This clonotype was detected only a few times. This chain uses TRBV5-1 with TRBJ2-5; perhaps D is TRBD1 or TRBD2 (5 bases each). V shed 0 bases and J shed 2 bases, with 11 bases lying between them. The germline gives CDR1 SGHRS, CDR2 YFSETQ. The CDR3 covers 15 residues. CDR3 in amino acids: CASSLGGNRQETQYF. Here the CDR3 DNA reads TGCGCCAGCAGCTTGGGGGGGAATCGACAAGAGACCCAGTACTTC. The variable domain in full, with the rest retrieved from reference TRBV5-1 and TRBJ2-5, is KAGVTQTPRYLIKTRGQQVTLSCSPISGHRSVSWYQQTPGQGLQFLFEYFSETQRNKGNFPGRFSGRQFSNSRSEMNVSTLELGDSALYLCASSLGGNRQETQYFGPGTRLLVL.

The chain employs TRBV12-3 or TRBV12-4 and TRBJ1-1, with 10 bases matching TRBD1. The CDR3 has 16 amino acids. V dropped 4 bases and J dropped 2; count of bases not matched to a gene: 7. CDR3 nucleotide sequence: TGTGCCAGCAGTTGGGGGGACAGGGGACCTAACACTGAAGCTTTCTTT. It specifies CASSWGDRGPNTEAFF.

The V gene is TRBV28, the J gene TRBJ2-7; D possibly corresponds to TRBD2 (5 bases). V was cut by 5 bases and J by 2 bases, with 16 bases left in between. This CDR3 is built from 15 residues. The germline gives CDR1 MDHEN, CDR2 SYDVKM. Written as DNA, the CDR3 is TGTGCCAGCAGTCAGACTACCCCAACCACCTACGAGCAGTACTTC. Protein sequence: CASSQTTPTTYEQYF.

The chain uses TRBV4-2 and TRBJ2-1; a weak D match, TRBD2 (6 bases). The DNA end is a closer match to TRBJ2-7, so the J assignment may be wrong. This CDR3 comprises 15 residues. Per germline, CDR1 LGHNA and CDR2 YNFKEQ. The CDR3 protein is CASSQASESYNEQYF. As DNA, the CDR3 is TGTGCCAGCAGCCAGGCTAGCGAGTCCTACAATGAGCAGTACTTC.

There are a few counts of this clonotype. This chain links TRBV2 with TRBJ1-5; TRBD1 agrees at 7 bases. The CDR3 contains 13 residues. Germline lookup yields CDR1 SNHLY and CDR2 FYNNEI. With 6 bases clipped from V and 4 bases from J, the junction kept 3 bases outside the gene matches. Here the CDR3 DNA reads TGTGCCAGCAGCATGGGACAGAATCAGCCCCAGCATTTT. It specifies CASSMGQNQPQHF.